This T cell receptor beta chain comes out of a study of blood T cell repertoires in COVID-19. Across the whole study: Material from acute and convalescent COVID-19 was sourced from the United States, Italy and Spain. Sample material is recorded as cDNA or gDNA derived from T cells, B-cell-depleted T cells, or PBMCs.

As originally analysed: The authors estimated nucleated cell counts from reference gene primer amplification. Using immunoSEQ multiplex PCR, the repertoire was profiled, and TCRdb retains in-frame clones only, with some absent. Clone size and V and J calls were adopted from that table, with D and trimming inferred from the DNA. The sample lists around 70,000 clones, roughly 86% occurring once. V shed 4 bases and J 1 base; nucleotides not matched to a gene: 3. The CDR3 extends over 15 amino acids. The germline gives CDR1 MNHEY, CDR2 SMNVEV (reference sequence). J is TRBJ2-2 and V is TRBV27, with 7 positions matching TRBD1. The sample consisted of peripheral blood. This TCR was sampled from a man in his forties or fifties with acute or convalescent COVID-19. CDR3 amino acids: CASSSGQRNTGELFF. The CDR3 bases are TGTGCCAGCAGTTCGGGACAGAGGAACACCGGGGAGCTGTTTTTT.